This TCR beta chain was observed in a study of blood T cells in healthy people across ages. Study observations and caveats: Relative to aged donors, long-lived donors carried more naive CD4+ cells and displayed higher diversity. There was a strong correlation between TCR beta diversity and naive T cell percentage.

This clonotype was detected only a few times. The antigen remains unidentified. Alongside a J-beta primer mix, a sample-barcoded 5' primer served in a second PCR lasting roughly 7 to 11 cycles. Using its own MiXCR run on the 5' RACE reads, TCRdb lists one record per CDR3 protein. The sample shows 1.5 million to 2 million distinct CDR3 sequences, approximately 40% of them seen only once. Isolated PBMCs totaled at least 6.5 million in each sample. Each sample yielded at least 5 micrograms of PBMC total RNA. The germline V and J ends were trimmed by 0 bases and 7 bases, with 6 bases remaining between them. The CDR3 is 13 residues long. Germline CDR1 MNHEY, CDR2 SVGAGI.

The chain joins TRBV6-5 to TRBJ1-4, with D tentatively TRBD1 (5 bases). The sequencing input was blood. This sequence was found in a human donor in good health. The CDR3 is CASSYSRGEKLFF. For the CDR3, the DNA is TGTGCCAGCAGTTACTCGAGGGGTGAAAAACTGTTTTTT.